Below are 20 T cell receptor beta chains sequenced from a single sample in a study of Graves' ophthalmopathy and Graves' hyperthyroidism. Transcripts of RNA were the source for amplifying TCR beta CDR3 regions. After a first-round RT-PCR with HTBI primers, a second-round multiplex PCR was run. TCRdb reanalysed the multiplex PCR reads using MiXCR and keeps one entry per CDR3 protein. The data show some 750,000 distinct CDR3 sequences, 35% to 50% seen once. Sequences were obtained from peripheral blood. Receptors originate from an adult man with Graves' ophthalmopathy.

This clonotype was counted between two and nine times. The chain carries TRBV7-9 and TRBJ1-1, with D unclear. Per germline, CDR1 SEHNR and CDR2 FQNEAQ (reference sequence). The CDR3 is 14 amino acids. V lost 5 bases, J lost 3 bases, and 13 bases lay in between. CDR3 amino acids: CASSQDRRDTEAFF. The CDR3 DNA reads TGTGCCAGCAGCCAAGATCGGAGGGACACTGAAGCTTTCTTT.

The chain couples TRBV10-2 to TRBJ1-6, with D maybe TRBD1 (5 bases). CDR3 length: 17 amino acids. In germline, CDR1 is WSHSY, CDR2 SAAADI. Trimming stripped 4 bases from V and 4 bases from J, with 17 bases between. The CDR3 is CASSGGTGGSYNSPLHF. The CDR3 DNA reads TGCGCCAGCAGTGGGGGCACAGGCGGTTCTTATAATTCACCCCTCCACTTT.

This clonotype was recorded a few times. The chain combines TRBV11-2 with TRBJ2-7, with TRBD2 identical over 10 bases. The V segment lost 4 bases and the J segment 4 bases; nucleotides outside the gene matches: 10. This CDR3 is 16 amino acids long. Germline V lookup: CDR1 SGHAT, CDR2 FQNNGV. CDR3 DNA sequence: TGTGCCAGCAGCTCACCGTTTAGCGGGGGGATATACGAGCAGTACTTC. It translates to CASSSPFSGGIYEQYF.

This chain links TRBV9 with TRBJ1-1; TRBD1 agrees at 10 bases. Looked up from germline, CDR1 is SGDLS and CDR2 is YYNGEE. V shed 5 bases and J 3 bases; nucleotides not matched to a gene: 10. The CDR3 extends over 16 amino acids. The CDR3 DNA is TGTGCCAGCAGACCCGGGACAGGGGTGGTGGACACTGAAGCTTTCTTT. Translated, it gives CASRPGTGVVDTEAFF.

The V and J genes are TRBV24-1 and TRBJ1-5; D may be TRBD1 (6 bases). Trimming cost V 9 bases and J 0 bases, with 14 bases left between them. Germline V lookup: CDR1 KGHDR, CDR2 SFDVKD. The CDR3 runs to 15 residues. The CDR3 nucleotides are TGTGCCACCCACAGACAGGATTATAGCAATCAGCCCCAGCATTTT. Protein sequence: CATHRQDYSNQPQHF.

This clonotype was seen a handful of times. V and J are TRBV12-3 or TRBV12-4 and TRBJ2-2; unclear D gene. Trimming removed 3 bases from V and 3 bases from J, with 5 bases in between. The CDR3 length is 13 residues. The CDR3 nucleotides are TGTGCCAGCAGTTTTGGACACACCGGGGAGCTGTTTTTT. Translating it yields CASSFGHTGELFF.

This clonotype has at least ten counts. The chain is built from TRBV24-1 and TRBJ1-2; D is uncertain. Germline V gene lookup returns CDR1 KGHDR and CDR2 SFDVKD. The V end was cut by 2 bases, the J end by 0 bases, with 9 bases between. CDR3 length: 15 residues. The CDR3 spells CATSDSGPPNYGYTF. CDR3 coding DNA: TGTGCCACCAGTGATTCCGGGCCGCCTAACTATGGCTACACCTTC.

The rearrangement joins TRBV29-1 to TRBJ2-2; D may be TRBD2 (5 bases). Trimming pared 5 bases from V and 0 bases from J, leaving 19 bases between. CDR1 and CDR2 from the germline V gene are SQVTM and ANQGSEA. The CDR3 spans 17 residues. CDR3 amino acids: CSVYQVTRTANTGELFF. The CDR3 DNA reads TGCAGCGTTTATCAGGTTACTAGAACCGCGAACACCGGGGAGCTGTTTTTT.

The CDR3 protein is CASSLPTVYGYTF. In DNA, the CDR3 is TGTGCCAGCAGCCTACCCACAGTTTATGGCTACACCTTC. The gene calls are TRBV7-9 and TRBJ1-2; D call uncertain. Germline lookup yields CDR1 SEHNR and CDR2 FQNEAQ (reference sequence). V shed 5 bases and J shed 5 bases, with 12 bases lying between them. The CDR3 has 13 amino acids.

In this sample, this clonotype turned up many times. CDR3 protein: CASSELEGNTIYF. Written as DNA, the CDR3 is TGTGCCAGCAGTGAGCTCGAGGGAAACACCATATATTTT. The gene calls are TRBV2 and TRBJ1-3, with D unclear. This CDR3 comprises 13 residues. Germline V gene sequence: CDR1 SNHLY, CDR2 FYNNEI. Trimming took off 3 bases at V and 4 bases at J, with 7 bases between the two ends.

The chain has TRBV7-2 and TRBJ1-1; D is unresolved. The V end was cut by 5 bases, the J end by 0 bases, with 13 bases between. The CDR3 has 15 residues. Germline CDR1 reads SGHTA; CDR2 reads FQGNSA. In DNA, the CDR3 is TGTGCCAGCAGCACAGACGTCAGCCTGAACACTGAAGCTTTCTTT. It translates to CASSTDVSLNTEAFF.

This clonotype showed up many times. This chain connects TRBV7-3 to TRBJ1-2; D is perhaps TRBD1 (5 bases). Germline assignment: CDR1 SGHTA and CDR2 FQGTGA. The CDR3 covers 13 residues. V gave up 5 bases and J gave up 4 bases, with 11 bases separating them. The CDR3 nucleotides are TGTGCCAGCAGCAAAGGGGCGGGCTATGGCTACACCTTC. It encodes CASSKGAGYGYTF.

This clonotype showed up just a few times. The CDR3 is CASSLRQGRNTGELFF. DNA for the CDR3: TGTGCCAGCAGCCTCCGACAGGGACGGAACACCGGGGAGCTGTTTTTT. V is TRBV7-2 and J is TRBJ2-2; 7 bases align to TRBD1. J lost 1 base, V lost 5 bases, and 7 bases had no gene match. Germline CDR1 is SGHTA and CDR2 is FQGNSA. The CDR3 spans 16 residues.

This clonotype appeared many times. The rearrangement uses TRBV9 and TRBJ1-2, with unresolved D. V lost 0 bases to trimming and J lost 4 bases, with 7 bases between them. The CDR3 has 13 amino acids. Per germline, CDR1 SGDLS and CDR2 YYNGEE. CDR3 protein: CASSVASGYGYTF. As DNA, the CDR3 is TGTGCCAGCAGCGTAGCGAGCGGCTATGGCTACACCTTC.

There are many counts of this clonotype. The germline gene is not matched at one end of the junction; a read error may be the cause. The chain couples TRBV2 to TRBJ1-4; 7 nucleotides align to TRBD1. Germline CDR1 and CDR2: SNHLY and FYNNEI. CDR3 length equals 14 residues. The CDR3 coding sequence is TGTGCCAGCAGAGAAGACAGGGCAAATGAAAAACTGTTTTTT. Protein sequence: CASREDRANEKLFF.

The chain couples TRBV2 to TRBJ2-3; TRBD2 agrees at 13 bases. V shed 7 bases and J 3 bases; nucleotides not matched to a gene: 4. The CDR3 totals 15 residues. Germline CDR1 is SNHLY and CDR2 is FYNNEI. The CDR3 DNA reads as TGTGCCAGCATGGGACTAGCGGGGATGACAGATACGCAGTATTTT. Protein sequence: CASMGLAGMTDTQYF.

The V gene is TRBV7-9, the J gene TRBJ1-4, with D maybe TRBD1 (5 bases). Germline V lookup: CDR1 SEHNR, CDR2 FQNEAQ (reference sequence). This CDR3 spans 15 amino acids. The V end lost 3 bases, the J end lost 5 bases, and 13 bases lay between the germline ends. CDR3 in DNA: TGTGCCAGCAGCTTGGCCCCAGGGACCAATGAAAAACTGTTTTTT. Its protein is CASSLAPGTNEKLFF. The whole variable domain, remainder taken from reference TRBV7-9 and TRBJ1-4, is DTGVSQNPRHKITKRGQNVTFRCDPISEHNRLYWYRQTLGQGPEFLTYFQNEAQLEKSRLLSDRFSAERPKGSFSTLEIQRTEQGDSAMYLCASSLAPGTNEKLFFGSGTQLSVL.

This clonotype was observed many times. The V and J genes are TRBV10-3 and TRBJ1-2; D ambiguous. Looked up from germline, CDR1 is ENHRY and CDR2 is SYGVKD. The CDR3 runs 11 residues. V lost 10 bases and J 5 bases, leaving 11 bases between the germline ends. The CDR3 DNA reads as TGTGCCACCTCAAGAGGGTATGGCTACACCTTC. Translating gives CATSRGYGYTF.

As concerns this clonotype: No conserved phenylalanine or tryptophan is present at the end of the CDR3, so a read error is the likely explanation. V usage is TRBV15 and J usage is TRBJ2-7, with a weak D call TRBD2 (7 bases). Germline V gives CDR1 LNHNV, CDR2 YYDKDF (reference sequence). Trimming removed 1 base at V and 5 bases at J, with 21 bases between. The CDR3 spans 17 residues. The CDR3 region has the DNA TGTGCCACCAGCAGAGTCCGAGGGGGGGCCTTCGGAGACGAGCAGTACCTC. Its protein product is CATSRVRGGAFGDEQYL.

This chain links TRBV12-3 or TRBV12-4 with TRBJ2-7, with D maybe TRBD2 (7 bases). V was pared by 3 bases and J by 5 bases, with 14 bases between. The length of the CDR3 is 14 residues. The DNA of the CDR3 is TGTGCCAGCAGTTTCGGGGGGCCTCCCAACGAGCAGTACTTC. Translating it yields CASSFGGPPNEQYF.